The 26 T cell receptor beta chains in this list originate from one sample, sequenced in a study of blood T cells in healthy people across ages. A sample-barcoded 5' primer and a J-beta primer mix were used in a second PCR of roughly 7 to 11 cycles. TCRdb reprocessed the 5' RACE reads via MiXCR and lists one record per CDR3 protein. The profile shows about 1.8 million distinct CDR3 sequences, 40% to 55% of them singletons. Sequenced: blood. The source of these receptors is a woman between 35 and 50 years old in good health.

A few counts support this clonotype. The J gene is TRBJ2-5, the V gene TRBV9, with 7 bases that match TRBD2. The DNA end is more similar to TRBJ2-7, so the J call may be wrong. Germline V lookup: CDR1 SGDLS, CDR2 YYNGEE. This CDR3 has 15 residues. The CDR3 DNA is TGTGCCAGCAGCGCCACTTGGGGAGGGATCAGCGAGCAGTACTTC. This codes for CASSATWGGISEQYF.

The chain is built from TRBV5-1 and TRBJ2-4, with D maybe TRBD1 (6 bases). The CDR3 runs 12 residues. V lost 1 base and J 13 bases, leaving 12 bases between the germline ends. Per germline, CDR1 SGHRS and CDR2 YFSETQ. Here the CDR3 DNA reads TGCGCCAGCAGCTTGTATGGCCAGGGGCAGTACTTC. This codes for CASSLYGQGQYF.

The rearrangement joins TRBV20-1 to TRBJ2-7, with D hard to call. Trimming pared 0 bases from V and 0 bases from J, leaving 9 bases between. Germline V CDR1 and CDR2: DFQATT, SNEGSKA (reference sequence). There are 14 residues in the CDR3. As DNA, the CDR3 is TGCAGTGCTAGAGAAAAACCCGACTCCTACGAGCAGTACTTC. As protein: CSAREKPDSYEQYF.

This clonotype came up a few times. The chain employs TRBV12-3 or TRBV12-4 and TRBJ2-1; 8 positions agree with TRBD2. Unmatched junction bases numbered 7, after V lost 6 bases and J lost 6 bases. This CDR3 is built from 14 residues. As DNA, the CDR3 is TGTGCCAGCAGGAGGACTAGCTCAATCAATGAGCAGTTCTTC. It yields the protein CASRRTSSINEQFF.

This clonotype was seen a handful of times. This chain links TRBV7-2 with TRBJ2-1; 8 bases are shared with TRBD2. The CDR3 has 15 amino acids. The junction had 3 bases not matched to a gene; V was cut back by 3 bases and J by 2 bases. Per the germline V gene, CDR1 is SGHTA and CDR2 is FQGNSA. CDR3: CASSFQRGTYNEQFF. CDR3 DNA sequence: TGTGCCAGCAGCTTCCAGCGGGGGACCTACAATGAGCAGTTCTTC.

This clonotype was seen ten or more times. The chain couples TRBV5-6 to TRBJ2-5; TRBD1 might be the D (6 bases). The CDR3 sequence is 14 residues long. CDR1 and CDR2 (germline): SGHDT, YYEEEE. V lost 7 bases and J 4 bases, leaving 17 bases between the germline ends. CDR3 protein: CASGKGQGTETQYF. The CDR3 nucleotides are TGTGCCAGCGGCAAGGGGCAGGGGACAGAGACCCAGTACTTC.

The gene calls are TRBV4-2 and TRBJ1-6; D unresolved. Looked up from germline, CDR1 is LGHNA and CDR2 is YNFKEQ. V lost 0 bases to trimming and J lost 0 bases, with 12 bases between them. This CDR3 is 18 amino acids long. CDR3 DNA sequence: TGTGCCAGCAGCCAAGATATGACTGGCAGCTCCTATAATTCACCCCTCCACTTT. This encodes CASSQDMTGSSYNSPLHF.

This clonotype was detected only a few times. V and J are TRBV20-1 and TRBJ2-7; TRBD2 might be the D (5 bases). CDR1 is DFQATT and CDR2 is SNEGSKA in the germline V gene (reference sequence). The CDR3 contains 13 residues. The CDR3: CSLRGEWGYEQYF. The CDR3 region has the DNA TGCAGCCTCCGGGGAGAATGGGGCTACGAGCAGTACTTC.

The chain uses TRBV20-1 and TRBJ2-7; D unclear. Per germline, CDR1 DFQATT and CDR2 SNEGSKA (reference sequence). This CDR3 region has 12 residues. Between the trimmed V and J ends, which lost 6 bases and 3 bases, there was a span of 12 bases. CDR3 loop: CSAPVGIYEQYF. The CDR3 region has the DNA TGCAGTGCCCCAGTGGGGATCTACGAGCAGTACTTC.

As for this clonotype: Mismatch with germline at one junction end may stem from a read error. The V call is TRBV18, the J call TRBJ2-1; D possibly corresponds to TRBD1 (6 bases). The better agreement between TRBJ2-7 and the DNA end casts doubt on the J call. The CDR3 loop spans 14 amino acids. CDR1 is KGHSH and CDR2 is LQKENI in the germline V gene. The CDR3 loop is CASSLTGPYNEQYF. CDR3 DNA sequence: TGCGCCAGCTCCCTAACAGGGCCCTACAATGAGCAGTACTTC.

This clonotype was found a few times. This sequence joins TRBV6-2 or TRBV6-3 and TRBJ2-5; TRBD2 matches 13 bases. Germline CDR1 is MNHEY and CDR2 is SVGEGT. There are 16 residues in the CDR3. V lost 6 bases, J lost 2 bases, and 6 bases stayed unmatched. The CDR3 region has the DNA TGTGCCAGCAGCCGGGCACTAGCGGGGGGGCAAGAGACCCAGTACTTC. Residues: CASSRALAGGQETQYF.

This sequence joins TRBV21-1 and TRBJ1-2; the D segment call TRBD1 is taken from the table without a DNA check. TRBV21-1 constitutes a pseudogene. This CDR3 region has 18 residues. The CDR3 sequence: CASSNSVDRDLANYGYTF. The CDR3 nucleotides read TGTGCCAGCAGCAACAGCGTCGACAGGGATCTCGCTAACTATGGCTACACCTTC.

The chain combines TRBV7-2 with TRBJ2-4, with unresolved D. Trimming shortened V by 4 bases and J by 0 bases, and 10 bases separated the two germline ends. The CDR3 runs to 15 residues. Germline lookup yields CDR1 SGHTA and CDR2 FQGNSA. CDR3 region: CASSSDTLAKNIQYF. The CDR3 DNA reads as TGTGCCAGCAGCTCCGATACTCTAGCCAAAAACATTCAGTACTTC.

The table lists this clonotype with a few counts. V and J are TRBV27 and TRBJ1-3; the D gene is possibly TRBD1 (5 bases). The CDR3 is 15 residues long. Trimming stripped 2 bases from V and 2 bases from J, with 10 bases between. Germline V CDR1 and CDR2: MNHEY, SMNVEV (reference sequence). CDR3: CASSLGAGPGNTIYF. Here the CDR3 DNA reads TGTGCCAGCAGTTTAGGGGCGGGGCCTGGAAACACCATATATTTT.

This chain joins TRBV3-1 and TRBJ1-5; TRBD1 matches 7 bases. The CDR3 consists of 15 residues. V lost 4 bases and J lost 4; bases outside the gene matches: 7. The germline V gene encodes CDR1 LGHDT and CDR2 YNNKEL (reference sequence). The CDR3 loop reads CASSRGTAGNQPQHF. CDR3 sequence (DNA): TGTGCCAGCAGCCGAGGGACAGCAGGAAATCAGCCCCAGCATTTT.

The chain has TRBV6-5 and TRBJ2-7; the match to TRBD1 covers 9 bases. Per the germline V gene, CDR1 is MNHEY and CDR2 is SVGAGI. The CDR3 runs 14 residues. Trimming took 6 bases from V and 6 from J; bases not matched to a gene: 9. This CDR3 is CASREQGAQGEQYF. The CDR3, as DNA: TGTGCCAGCAGGGAACAGGGGGCGCAGGGCGAGCAGTACTTC.

The chain combines TRBV5-1 with TRBJ2-1, with 13 bases aligning to TRBD2. From germline, CDR1 is SGHRS and CDR2 YFSETQ. Trimming at V came to 4 bases and at J to 6 bases, leaving 4 bases not matched to a gene. CDR3 size: 15 residues. The CDR3 coding sequence is TGCGCCAGCAGCACTAGCGGGGGGGCTTCCAATGAGCAGTTCTTC. It yields the protein CASSTSGGASNEQFF.

This chain connects TRBV5-1 to TRBJ2-3, with 7 bases matching TRBD2. The germline V gene encodes CDR1 SGHRS and CDR2 YFSETQ. The CDR3 has 17 residues. Trimming took 0 bases from V and 4 from J; bases not matched to a gene: 11. The CDR3 here is CASSLVGGQLASDTQYF. CDR3 sequence (DNA): TGCGCCAGCAGCTTGGTTGGAGGGCAACTAGCGTCAGATACGCAGTATTTT. Full variable domain (missing parts from reference TRBV5-1 and TRBJ2-3): KAGVTQTPRYLIKTRGQQVTLSCSPISGHRSVSWYQQTPGQGLQFLFEYFSETQRNKGNFPGRFSGRQFSNSRSEMNVSTLELGDSALYLCASSLVGGQLASDTQYFGPGTRLTVL.

The V gene is TRBV7-2, the J gene TRBJ1-2; 9 bases line up with TRBD1. CDR3 length equals 15 residues. Trimming cost V 5 bases and J 8 bases; bases outside gene matches: 12. Germline loops: CDR1 SGHTA, CDR2 FQGNSA. CDR3 residues: CASSPQDRGMGGYTF. For the CDR3, the DNA is TGTGCCAGCAGCCCGCAGGACAGGGGTATGGGGGGCTACACCTTC.

CDR3 sequence reads: CASSRAPQGAYEQYF. CDR3 DNA sequence: TGTGCCAGCAGTAGAGCCCCACAGGGGGCCTACGAGCAGTACTTC. The chain is built from TRBV28 and TRBJ2-7; TRBD1 matches 8 bases. CDR1 is MDHEN and CDR2 is SYDVKM in the germline V gene. The CDR3 length is 15 residues. The V gene end was trimmed by 5 bases and the J gene end by 2 bases; junction bases not matched to a gene: 8.

V is TRBV9 and J is TRBJ2-7; D is possibly TRBD2 (6 bases). The germline gives CDR1 SGDLS, CDR2 YYNGEE. CDR3 length: 16 residues. Trimming removed 4 bases at V and 4 bases at J, with 21 bases between. For the CDR3, the DNA is TGTGCCAGCAGCCCCACGATTAATAGCGGACCTTACGAGCAGTACTTC. Translated: CASSPTINSGPYEQYF.

The chain couples TRBV7-2 to TRBJ2-1, with D possibly TRBD2 on 6 matching bases. Germline CDR1 and CDR2: SGHTA and FQGNSA. The germline V and J ends were trimmed by 4 bases and 11 bases, with 18 bases remaining between them. The CDR3 sequence is 14 residues long. The CDR3 DNA reads as TGTGCCAGCAGCTCCCGGGACTTCGAGGGGAAGCAGTTCTTC. The encoded protein is CASSSRDFEGKQFF.

J is TRBJ1-2 and V is TRBV7-2; TRBD1 agrees at 8 bases. The CDR3 has 17 amino acids. Trimming removed 0 bases from V and 4 bases from J; junction bases left unmatched: 10. CDR1 is SGHTA, CDR2 FQGNSA, per germline. The CDR3 DNA reads as TGTGCCAGCAGCTTAGCGGCCCAGGGGGCGCAAAGCTATGGCTACACCTTC. Its translation: CASSLAAQGAQSYGYTF. Variable domain in full (rest from reference TRBV7-2 and TRBJ1-2): GAGVSQSPSNKVTEKGKDVELRCDPISGHTALYWYRQSLGQGLEFLIYFQGNSAPDKSGLPSDRFSAERTGGSVSTLTIQRTQQEDSAVYLCASSLAAQGAQSYGYTFGSGTRLTVV.

This clonotype occurred once. The V call is TRBV7-9, the J call TRBJ2-7; perhaps TRBD2 as D (6 bases). The germline V gene encodes CDR1 SEHNR and CDR2 FQNEAQ (reference sequence). The CDR3 has 12 amino acids. V was pared by 6 bases and J by 4 bases, with 10 bases between. The CDR3: CASREGMYEQYF. DNA for the CDR3: TGTGCCAGCAGGGAGGGGATGTACGAGCAGTACTTC.

The chain is built from TRBV20-1 and TRBJ2-7, with TRBD2 matching 9 bases. Trimming at V came to 4 bases and at J to 6 bases, leaving 13 bases not matched to a gene. Germline CDR1 is DFQATT and CDR2 is SNEGSKA (reference sequence). The CDR3 length is 15 residues. The DNA of the CDR3 is TGCAGTGCTACGGCGGGGGGGTTGAGTCAGCGCGAGCAGTACTTC. The encoded protein is CSATAGGLSQREQYF.

J is TRBJ2-5 and V is TRBV7-2, with D possibly matching TRBD2 (5 bases). The DNA end is more similar to TRBJ2-7, so the J call may be wrong. The V gene's germline CDR1 is SGHTA and CDR2 FQGNSA. This CDR3 spans 15 amino acids. CDR3 nucleotides: TGTGCCAGCAGCTCCACTACGGGGTACCACTACGAGCAGTACTTC. This sequence encodes CASSSTTGYHYEQYF.